This record looks at one TCR beta chain sequence and its context. CDR3 length equals 15 residues. The V and J ends lost 2 bases and 6 bases, in that order; junction bases with no gene match: 9. Germline values: CDR1 SGHTA, CDR2 FQGNSA. As handled by the study authors: Amplification of reference gene primers was used by the study to estimate nucleated cell counts. Clones were read by immunoSEQ multiplex PCR, and TCRdb kept only the in-frame ones, dropping some. From that table come the V and J calls and clone size; the DNA was used to work out D and trimming. The sample shows more than 200,000 clones, over 70% of them seen only once. This record comes from a study of blood T cell repertoires in COVID-19. Turning to the study itself: Acute-phase and convalescent COVID-19 samples originated in the United States, Italy and Spain.

The rearrangement uses TRBV7-2 and TRBJ1-2, with TRBD1 matching 7 bases. This TCR was sampled from a man aged 40-55 years with acute or convalescent COVID-19. The sequenced sample was peripheral blood. The CDR3 region is CASSLTPGTVDGYTF. Written as DNA, the CDR3 is TGTGCCAGCAGCTTAACCCCCGGGACAGTAGATGGCTACACCTTC.